The 6 T cell receptor beta chains listed next were all sequenced from one sample in a study of OX40 agonist ivuxolimab in advanced cancers. Here immunoSEQ multiplex PCR was the method, and the copy in TCRdb shows in-frame clones only, minus some. The table includes 40,000 to 45,000 clones, 85% to 90% detected once. The input for sequencing was CD4+ or CD8+ T cells sorted from blood, taken in a trial of the OX40 agonist ivuxolimab. These TCRs come from an adult with an advanced solid tumor such as melanoma, head and neck, liver or kidney cancer.

For the CDR3, the DNA is TGTGCCAGCAGTCTAGTCGGGGACGGCTCAAGCCCGTCGGCCTACGAGCAGTACTTC. Its translation: CASSLVGDGSSPSAYEQYF. The rearrangement uses TRBV27 and TRBJ2-7; D possibly uses TRBD1 or TRBD2 (5 bases each). Trimming took off 5 bases at V and 2 bases at J, with 28 bases between the two ends. Germline lookup yields CDR1 MNHEY and CDR2 SMNVEV (reference sequence). CDR3 length: 19 residues.

The sample holds a few counts of this clone. The chain couples TRBV21-1 to TRBJ2-3; whether TRBD1, the table's D call, matches the DNA was not checked. TRBV21-1 represents a pseudogene. The CDR3 runs to 16 residues. CDR3 residues: CASSALRDRTTDTQYF. As DNA, the CDR3 is TGTGCCAGCAGCGCATTGCGGGACAGAACCACAGATACGCAGTATTTT.

The chain is built from TRBV6-1 and TRBJ2-7; unclear D gene. V lost 0 bases to trimming and J lost 3 bases, with 12 bases between them. The CDR3 has 15 residues. Germline V lookup: CDR1 MNHNS, CDR2 SASEGT. The CDR3 region has the DNA TGTGCCAGCAGTGAAGCCAGGTCGAGCCTCTACGAGCAGTACGTC. It translates to CASSEARSSLYEQYV.

The chain links TRBV28 to TRBJ2-1, with TRBD1 as a possible D gene (6 bases). From germline, CDR1 is MDHEN and CDR2 SYDVKM. Trimming removed 5 bases at V and 7 bases at J, with 15 bases between. This CDR3 has 14 amino acids. The CDR3 loop reads CASSGYRVGNEQFF. DNA of the CDR3: TGTGCCAGCAGTGGATACAGGGTTGGGAATGAGCAGTTCTTC.

V usage is TRBV11-2 and J usage is TRBJ1-4; tentative D call: TRBD1 (5 bases). The germline V and J ends were trimmed by 5 bases and 5 bases, with 21 bases remaining between them. This CDR3 spans 17 amino acids. Germline V CDR1 and CDR2: SGHAT, FQNNGV. The CDR3: CASSGGAPGLLNEKLFF. CDR3 sequence (DNA): TGTGCCAGCAGCGGAGGGGCCCCGGGACTGCTCAATGAAAAACTGTTTTTT.

The chain combines TRBV28 with TRBJ2-7; no firm D call. The CDR3 has 14 amino acids. Germline assignment: CDR1 MDHEN and CDR2 SYDVKM. V was cut by 5 bases and J by 3 bases, with 14 bases left in between. CDR3 bases: TGTGCCAGCAGTGGGGAACAGTCGTTCTACGAGCAGTACTTC. Its translation: CASSGEQSFYEQYF. The whole variable domain, filled in from reference TRBV28 and TRBJ2-7, reads DVKVTQSSRYLVKRTGEKVFLECVQDMDHENMFWYRQDPGLGLRLIYFSYDVKMKEKGDIPEGYSVSREKKERFSLILESASTNQTSMYLCASSGEQSFYEQYFGPGTRLTVT.